One T cell receptor (beta chain) is described in this entry. This record comes from a study of shared clonotypes between healthy human individuals. Some clones are missing from TCRdb's copy, which holds only in-frame ones; the method was immunoSEQ multiplex PCR. Of about half a million clones listed, 79% are singletons. V dropped 5 bases and J dropped 3 bases, with 15 bases sitting between them. The CDR3 is 15 amino acids. Germline V CDR1 and CDR2: MNHEY, SVGAGI. What was sequenced was PBMCs. The sequence came from a woman aged 40 to 55 in good health. Some clones in this sample may be carry-over from other donors' samples. J is TRBJ2-3 and V is TRBV6-5, with D possibly matching TRBD1 (5 bases). CDR3 region: CASSPIRVSTDTQYF. The CDR3 nucleotides read TGTGCCAGCAGTCCCATCAGGGTATCAACAGATACGCAGTATTTT.